This TCR beta chain is from a study of cytomegalovirus exposure and HLA in healthy donors. The study, taken as a whole, reports: Whilst most TCR sequences proved rare, a subset of public TCRs occurred across many donors. It was shown in a later analysis that HLA-associated TCR beta chains were more clonally expanded than other, equally common chains. Productive rates of about 87% or about 30% were seen for most TCR beta V segments in an earlier analysis. Trimming of TCR beta V- and J-genes showed a link, identified in a later analysis, to a missense DCLRE1C variant.

A multiplex PCR was run with 60 Vbeta primers and 13 Jbeta primers. Sequencing used immunoSEQ multiplex PCR; TCRdb keeps in-frame clones, though not all of them. The table shows some 100,000 clones, with 79% occurring only once. This clone was recorded once. Its antigen remains unidentified. The germline V and J ends were trimmed by 6 bases and 1 base, with 12 bases remaining between them. The CDR3 consists of 15 residues. Germline V gene lookup returns CDR1 SGHVS and CDR2 FQNEAQ. This TCR was sampled from a female donor in good health and CMV-seropositive. Specimen: PBMCs. The chain couples TRBV7-8 to TRBJ2-2; the D gene is possibly TRBD1 (6 bases). The CDR3 sequence is CASRPDRRNTGELFF. The CDR3, as DNA: TGTGCCAGCAGACCTGACAGGCGGAACACCGGGGAGCTGTTTTTT.